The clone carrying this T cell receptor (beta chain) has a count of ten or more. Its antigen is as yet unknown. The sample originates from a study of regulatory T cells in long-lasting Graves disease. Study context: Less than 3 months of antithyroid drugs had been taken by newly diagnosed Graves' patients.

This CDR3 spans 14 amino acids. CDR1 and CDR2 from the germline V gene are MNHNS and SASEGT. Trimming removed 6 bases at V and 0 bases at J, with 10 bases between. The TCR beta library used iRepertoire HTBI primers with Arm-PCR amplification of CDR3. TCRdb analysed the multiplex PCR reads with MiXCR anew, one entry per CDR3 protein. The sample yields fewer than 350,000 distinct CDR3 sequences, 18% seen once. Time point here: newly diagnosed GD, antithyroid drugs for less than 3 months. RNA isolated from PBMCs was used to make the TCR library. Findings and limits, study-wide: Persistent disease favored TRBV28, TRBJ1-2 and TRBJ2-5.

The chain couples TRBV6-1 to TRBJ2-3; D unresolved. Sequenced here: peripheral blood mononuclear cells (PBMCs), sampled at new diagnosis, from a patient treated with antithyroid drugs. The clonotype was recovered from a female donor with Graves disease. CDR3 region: CASRRWRSTDTQYF. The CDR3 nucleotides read TGTGCCAGCAGGCGGTGGAGAAGCACAGATACGCAGTATTTT.